The 11 T cell receptor beta chains in this list originate from one sample, sequenced in a study of blood T cell repertoires in COVID-19. Sequencing was performed with immunoSEQ multiplex PCR; in TCRdb, only in-frame clones are kept and a portion is missing. The sample carries 190,000 or so clones, roughly 90% recorded once. The sample consisted of peripheral blood. The receptors here all came from a man aged 50 to 59 with acute or convalescent COVID-19.

The chain is built from TRBV27 and TRBJ2-1; a possible D gene is TRBD1 (6 bases). This CDR3 is built from 11 residues. V was shortened by 4 bases and J by 14 bases, with 12 bases between the two germline ends. From germline, CDR1 is MNHEY and CDR2 SMNVEV (reference sequence). The CDR3 DNA follows: TGTGCCAGCAGTTATGGTGAGGGGGAGTTCTTC. This translates into CASSYGEGEFF.

This sequence joins TRBV27 and TRBJ2-7; 13 nucleotides agree with TRBD2. Germline V CDR1 and CDR2: MNHEY, SMNVEV (reference sequence). The CDR3 is made up of 14 amino acids. V was clipped by 6 bases and J by 6 bases; unmatched bases: 5. The CDR3 protein is CASRTSGGASEQYV. CDR3 DNA: TGTGCCAGCAGAACTAGCGGGGGGGCCTCCGAGCAGTACGTC.

The chain couples TRBV6-5 to TRBJ2-2; 7 bases agree with TRBD1. V shed 8 bases and J 5 bases; nucleotides not matched to a gene: 8. CDR3 length: 14 residues. The V gene's germline CDR1 is MNHEY and CDR2 SVGAGI. Here the CDR3 reads CASRPHRGTGELFF. The CDR3 DNA reads TGTGCCAGCCGACCCCACAGGGGTACCGGGGAGCTGTTTTTT.

CDR3 nucleotides: TGTGCCAGCAGCTCGGGCGGGGGGGCCCACAATGAGCAGTTCTTC. Translating gives CASSSGGGAHNEQFF. The chain links TRBV7-9 to TRBJ2-1, with 9 bases matching TRBD2. This CDR3 is built from 15 residues. Germline CDR1 reads SEHNR; CDR2 reads FQNEAQ (reference sequence). Trimming removed 4 bases from V and 5 bases from J; junction bases left unmatched: 6.

This chain connects TRBV7-9 to TRBJ1-2; maybe TRBD1 (6 bases). Germline CDR1 is SEHNR and CDR2 is FQNEAQ (reference sequence). The germline V and J ends were trimmed by 1 base and 1 base, with 10 bases remaining between them. The CDR3 consists of 15 residues. The CDR3: CASSLDADSNYGYTF. The CDR3 DNA reads as TGTGCCAGCAGCTTAGATGCGGACAGTAACTATGGCTACACCTTC.

This sequence joins TRBV6-5 and TRBJ1-1; TRBD1 matches 8 bases. CDR1 MNHEY and CDR2 SVGAGI come from the germline V gene. The CDR3 runs to 13 residues. The trim removed 5 bases at V and 7 bases at J, leaving 6 bases unmatched. The CDR3 DNA sequence: TGTGCCAGCAGTCGCCAGGGGGCTGGTGAAGCTTTCTTT. Translating it yields CASSRQGAGEAFF.

This chain links TRBV5-5 with TRBJ2-6; tentatively, D is TRBD2 (5 bases). The germline V gene encodes CDR1 SGHKS and CDR2 YYEKEE (reference sequence). Trimming shortened V by 0 bases and J by 4 bases, and 11 bases separated the two germline ends. The CDR3 spans 16 residues. The CDR3: CASSLGGLTGANVLTF. Written as DNA, the CDR3 is TGTGCCAGCAGCTTGGGAGGGCTCACCGGGGCCAACGTCCTGACTTTC.

The chain links TRBV30 to TRBJ1-1; D uncertain. V dropped 3 bases and J dropped 2 bases, with 10 bases sitting between them. Germline CDR1 and CDR2: GTSNPN and SVGIG (reference sequence). This CDR3 comprises 13 residues. The CDR3 nucleotides are TGTGCCTGGAGCTCGGCGGAAAACACTGAAGCTTTCTTT. This encodes CAWSSAENTEAFF.

The chain links TRBV7-3 to TRBJ2-1; the D is unclear. The CDR3 spans 11 residues. Per germline, CDR1 SGHTA and CDR2 FQGTGA. V lost 7 bases to trimming and J lost 6 bases, with 7 bases between them. The CDR3 DNA reads TGTGCCAGCAAGTCGGGCAATGAGCAGTTCTTC. This translates into CASKSGNEQFF.

The chain has TRBV4-3 and TRBJ2-3; 8 bases agree with TRBD2. Germline-derived CDR1 and CDR2 are LGHNA and YSLEER. The V segment lost 4 bases and the J segment 2 bases; nucleotides outside the gene matches: 2. This CDR3 spans 14 amino acids. CDR3 protein: CASSRGLATDTQYF. In nucleotides, the CDR3 is TGCGCCAGCAGCCGAGGACTAGCCACAGATACGCAGTATTTT.

The chain is built from TRBV3-1 (or the pseudogene TRBV3-2) and TRBJ2-7, with D unresolved. Germline CDR1 reads LGHDT; CDR2 reads YNNKEL (reference sequence). The length of the CDR3 is 14 residues. V was clipped by 5 bases and J by 2 bases, with 13 bases between them. The chain's CDR3 is CASSSRDGAYEQYV. The CDR3 nucleotides are TGTGCCAGCAGCTCTCGCGACGGAGCCTACGAGCAGTACGTC.